What follows are 2 T cell receptor beta chains derived from one specimen sequenced in a study of Ad26.COV2.S vaccination and SARS-CoV-2 variants. Treatment of the sample: about 20 received Ad26.COV2.S at low or high dose, single or two shots; roughly 5 received placebo; per-sample allocation not given. Day 63 after the first injection of vaccine or placebo was the sampling time. Profiled with immunoSEQ multiplex PCR; TCRdb holds only in-frame clones, not every one. Counted here are about 350,000 clones, 88% occurring once; the ten biggest clones make up about 6.4%. The specimen comprised peripheral blood, sampled in a trial of Ad26.COV2.S vaccine versus placebo. These receptors were taken from a person between 18 and 60 years old who received the Ad26.COV2.S COVID-19 vaccine or a placebo.

V gene TRBV30 combines with J gene TRBJ2-4, with 8 bases matching TRBD1. Germline lookup yields CDR1 GTSNPN and CDR2 SVGIG (reference sequence). The CDR3 totals 12 residues. V lost 5 bases to trimming and J lost 13 bases; unmatched junction nucleotides: 10. In DNA form, the CDR3 reads TGTGCCTGGTCGAGAGACAGGGGATCCCAGTACTTC. Protein sequence: CAWSRDRGSQYF.

The V gene is TRBV27, the J gene TRBJ2-1, with D maybe TRBD1 (5 bases). Trimming cost V 3 bases and J 4 bases, with 10 bases left between them. The V gene's germline CDR1 is MNHEY and CDR2 SMNVEV (reference sequence). The length of the CDR3 is 14 residues. The CDR3 DNA reads as TGTGCCAGCAGTTTTCAGGGTAAATACAATGAGCAGTTCTTC. As protein: CASSFQGKYNEQFF.